The 25 T cell receptor beta chains given below trace back to one sample, sequenced in a study of blood T cell repertoires in COVID-19. TCRdb's copy holds only in-frame clones and misses some; the assay was immunoSEQ multiplex PCR. The sample lists some 43,000 clones, 87% seen once, with approximately 5% in the top ten. Sequenced input: peripheral blood. The receptors shown here come from a human donor in a cohort sampled during active COVID-19.

The rearrangement uses TRBV14 and TRBJ1-2; TRBD1 aligns across 8 bases. V shed 1 base and J 6 bases; nucleotides not matched to a gene: 4. This CDR3 has 14 amino acids. Per germline, CDR1 SGHDN and CDR2 FVKESK. DNA for the CDR3: TGTGCCAGCAGCCAAGGCGGGACAGGCGATGGCTACACCTTC. Translating it yields CASSQGGTGDGYTF. The full variable domain, its missing parts supplied by reference TRBV14 and TRBJ1-2, is EAGVTQFPSHSVIEKGQTVTLRCDPISGHDNLYWYRRVMGKEIKFLLHFVKESKQDESGMPNNRFLAERTGGTYSTLKVQPAELEDSGVYFCASSQGGTGDGYTFGSGTRLTVV.

The V call is TRBV19, the J call TRBJ2-3; the match to TRBD2 covers 10 bases. V dropped 3 bases and J dropped 8; count of bases not matched to a gene: 11. The CDR3 length is 16 residues. From germline, CDR1 is LNHDA and CDR2 SQIVND (reference sequence). CDR3 DNA: TGTGCCAGTAGTATCGGTAGCGGGGGGCCTAAGGGTACGCAGTATTTT. Translated, it gives CASSIGSGGPKGTQYF.

The chain has TRBV30 and TRBJ2-6, with a possible D match to TRBD2 (5 bases). The CDR3 is 19 residues long. Between the trimmed V and J ends, which lost 3 bases and 0 bases, there was a span of 21 bases. From germline, CDR1 is GTSNPN and CDR2 SVGIG (reference sequence). The CDR3 bases are TGTGCCTGGAGGCGCGACCGCGGAGGTTTTGGCTCTGGGGCCAACGTCCTGACTTTC. The encoded protein is CAWRRDRGGFGSGANVLTF. Together with reference TRBV30 and TRBJ2-6, the CDR3 gives the full variable domain: SQTIHQWPATLVQPVGSPLSLECTVEGTSNPNLYWYRQAAGRGLQLLFYSVGIGQISSEVPQNLSASRPQDRQFILSSKKLLLSDSGFYLCAWRRDRGGFGSGANVLTFGAGSRLTVL.

Turning to this clone: The germline gene is not matched at one end of the junction; a read error may be the cause. This chain uses TRBV7-7 with TRBJ2-5; the match to TRBD2 covers 11 bases. The CDR3 consists of 15 residues. Germline CDR1 reads SSHAT; CDR2 reads FNYEAQ (reference sequence). CDR3 amino acids: CASSLASGRQETQYF. CDR3 nucleotide sequence: TGTGCTAGCAGCCTCGCTAGCGGGAGGCAAGAGACCCAGTACTTC.

This clone was detected only once. V usage is TRBV5-4 and J usage is TRBJ2-2, with 8 nucleotides matching TRBD2. From germline, CDR1 is SGHNT and CDR2 YYREEE (reference sequence). The CDR3 sequence is 15 residues long. With 1 base clipped from V and 4 bases from J, the junction kept 3 bases outside the gene matches. CDR3 amino acids: CASSLTGGGTGELFF. CDR3 coding DNA: TGTGCCAGCAGCTTGACGGGAGGGGGCACCGGGGAGCTGTTTTTT.

J is TRBJ2-7 and V is TRBV5-1, with 14 bases that match TRBD2. In germline, CDR1 is SGHRS, CDR2 YFSETQ. Trimming at V came to 0 bases and at J to 3 bases, leaving 2 bases not matched to a gene. The CDR3 contains 16 residues. Here the CDR3 DNA reads TGCGCCAGCAGCTTGGAGGGACTAGCGGGAGTCTACGAGCAGTACTTC. As protein: CASSLEGLAGVYEQYF.

The V and J genes are TRBV27 and TRBJ2-6; TRBD1 is a possible D gene (8 bases). With 5 bases removed from V and 2 bases from J, the gap between germline ends came to 13 bases. The length of the CDR3 is 16 residues. The germline CDR1 and CDR2 sequences are MNHEY and SMNVEV (reference sequence). The DNA of the CDR3 is TGTGCCAGCAGTCTTACAGGGGGGGCTGGGGCCAACGTCCTGACTTTC. The encoded protein is CASSLTGGAGANVLTF.

The rearrangement joins TRBV24-1 to TRBJ2-5; TRBD1 matches 10 bases. CDR1 KGHDR and CDR2 SFDVKD come from the germline V gene. CDR3 length: 15 residues. With 5 bases clipped from V and 5 bases from J, the junction kept 7 bases outside the gene matches. CDR3 residues: CATSAPGQGWETQYF. The CDR3 nucleotides are TGTGCCACCAGTGCACCGGGACAGGGGTGGGAGACCCAGTACTTC.

V is TRBV19 and J is TRBJ2-6, with D unclear. The CDR3 consists of 13 residues. V lost 3 bases and J 2 bases, leaving 2 bases between the germline ends. Germline V lookup: CDR1 LNHDA, CDR2 SQIVND (reference sequence). The chain's CDR3 is CASSITGANVLTF. The CDR3 DNA follows: TGTGCCAGTAGTATTACTGGGGCCAACGTCCTGACTTTC.

The chain employs TRBV29-1 and TRBJ2-7; D perhaps matches TRBD1 (5 bases). This CDR3 spans 13 amino acids. V shed 6 bases and J shed 3 bases, with 15 bases lying between them. Germline CDR1 and CDR2: SQVTM and ANQGSEA. CDR3 sequence reads: CSVIGAGIYEQYF. The CDR3 DNA sequence: TGCAGCGTCATAGGGGCCGGAATCTACGAGCAGTACTTC.

The V gene is TRBV7-3, the J gene TRBJ2-1, with 8 nucleotides matching TRBD2. V shed 3 bases and J 4 bases; nucleotides not matched to a gene: 8. Germline V lookup: CDR1 SGHTA, CDR2 FQGTGA. The CDR3 contains 16 residues. The CDR3 spells CASSLDREGRYNEQFF. The CDR3 bases are TGTGCCAGCAGCTTGGACCGGGAGGGAAGATACAATGAGCAGTTCTTC.

This chain links TRBV28 with TRBJ2-7, with 7 nucleotides matching TRBD2. The CDR3 contains 16 residues. The germline V gene has CDR1 MDHEN and CDR2 SYDVKM. J lost 3 bases, V lost 2 bases, and 10 bases had no gene match. This CDR3 reads CASSLMSGESYYEQYF. The CDR3 DNA sequence: TGTGCCAGCAGTTTAATGAGCGGGGAGAGTTACTACGAGCAGTACTTC.

The chain couples TRBV7-9 to TRBJ2-1, with TRBD1 identical over 7 bases. V shed 5 bases and J 9 bases; nucleotides not matched to a gene: 4. Germline CDR1 and CDR2: SEHNR and FQNEAQ (reference sequence). The CDR3 sequence is 12 residues long. The DNA for the CDR3 is TGTGCCAGCAGCACGAGGGACAGTGAGCAGTTCTTC. This sequence encodes CASSTRDSEQFF.

The rearrangement uses TRBV5-1 and TRBJ2-1; D is uncertain. Germline V gene data show CDR1 as SGHRS and CDR2 as YFSETQ. The length of the CDR3 is 11 residues. V gave up 2 bases and J gave up 7 bases, with 4 bases separating them. CDR3 sequence: CASSLANEQFF. CDR3 nucleotides: TGCGCCAGCAGCTTAGCTAATGAGCAGTTCTTC.

The chain employs TRBV6-2 or TRBV6-3 and TRBJ2-7, with TRBD2 identical over 11 bases. CDR3 size: 16 residues. Germline trimming cut 4 bases from V and 0 bases from J; bases unmatched to any gene: 5. Per germline, CDR1 MNHEY and CDR2 SVGEGT. The CDR3 DNA reads as TGTGCCAGCAGTTTTCTTAGCGGGAGGGCCTCCTACGAGCAGTACTTC. This codes for CASSFLSGRASYEQYF.

The CDR3 region is CASSRRQGAGEQYF. CDR3 DNA sequence: TGTGCCAGCAGCCGAAGACAGGGGGCGGGCGAGCAGTACTTC. The chain has TRBV9 and TRBJ2-7; 10 positions match TRBD1. Germline trimming cut 4 bases from V and 6 bases from J; bases unmatched to any gene: 7. Germline V gives CDR1 SGDLS, CDR2 YYNGEE. The length of the CDR3 is 14 residues.

This clone was counted only a few times. The CDR3 DNA follows: TGCGCCAGCAGCCAAGGCCTTCCGGGACTCGGAAGAAATCAGCCCCAGCATTTT. This codes for CASSQGLPGLGRNQPQHF. The rearrangement uses TRBV4-1 and TRBJ1-5; D perhaps matches TRBD1 (5 bases). Germline lookup yields CDR1 MGHRA and CDR2 YSYEKL. The length of the CDR3 is 18 residues. Trimming pared 1 base from V and 4 bases from J, leaving 20 bases between.

The chain employs TRBV28 and TRBJ2-1; 9 bases agree with TRBD2. The CDR3 is 17 residues long. CDR1 MDHEN and CDR2 SYDVKM come from the germline V gene. V gave up 5 bases and J gave up 12 bases; unmatched junction bases: 20. CDR3 loop: CASSVTGKREARGMQFF. In DNA form, the CDR3 reads TGTGCCAGCAGTGTGACCGGAAAGCGGGAGGCTAGGGGGATGCAGTTCTTC.

This chain joins TRBV5-1 and TRBJ1-1; D is undetermined. Trimming shortened V by 2 bases and J by 0 bases, and 11 bases separated the two germline ends. The germline gives CDR1 SGHRS, CDR2 YFSETQ. The CDR3 is 15 amino acids. The CDR3 bases are TGCGCCAGCAGCTTCAACCAACTCATGAACACTGAAGCTTTCTTT. It encodes CASSFNQLMNTEAFF.

The J gene is TRBJ2-1, the V gene TRBV5-1; D call uncertain. This CDR3 region has 14 residues. The V gene's germline CDR1 is SGHRS and CDR2 YFSETQ. V was pared by 4 bases and J by 6 bases, with 14 bases between. The CDR3 loop is CASSTTPVGNEQFF. In DNA, the CDR3 is TGCGCCAGCAGCACGACTCCCGTCGGCAATGAGCAGTTCTTC.

V gene TRBV6-5 combines with J gene TRBJ2-7; 8 bases map to TRBD1. In germline, CDR1 is MNHEY, CDR2 SVGAGI. The CDR3 covers 12 residues. J lost 5 bases, V lost 9 bases, and 6 bases had no gene match. In DNA form, the CDR3 reads TGTGCCAGTACGTTGGGACAGGACGAGCAGTACTTC. As protein: CASTLGQDEQYF.

This clone was recorded only once. The chain recombines TRBV18 with TRBJ2-7, with 11 bases matching TRBD1. With 0 bases clipped from V and 1 base from J, the junction kept 2 bases outside the gene matches. CDR1 and CDR2 from the germline V gene are KGHSH and LQKENI. CDR3 size: 16 residues. The CDR3 DNA reads as TGTGCCAGCTCACCACCGGGACAGGGGGTTTCCTACGAGCAGTACTTC. Residues: CASSPPGQGVSYEQYF.

The sample holds one count of this clone. The chain couples TRBV7-8 to TRBJ1-1, with 8 bases fitting TRBD1. J gave up 5 bases and V 5 bases, and 13 bases lay outside the gene matches. This CDR3 has 16 residues. Germline V gives CDR1 SGHVS, CDR2 FQNEAQ. CDR3 amino acids: CASSPRTGFKGTEAFF. The CDR3 DNA sequence: TGTGCCAGCAGCCCCCGGACAGGGTTTAAGGGGACTGAAGCTTTCTTT.

The chain recombines TRBV28 with TRBJ1-3, with a tentative D call TRBD1 (6 bases). Trimming shortened V by 6 bases and J by 0 bases, and 15 bases separated the two germline ends. The germline gives CDR1 MDHEN, CDR2 SYDVKM. CDR3 length: 16 amino acids. CDR3 sequence: CASRRGARNSGNTIYF. CDR3 bases: TGTGCCAGCAGACGGGGGGCCCGAAACTCTGGAAACACCATATATTTT.

The rearrangement joins TRBV27 to TRBJ2-7, with D possibly being TRBD2 (5 bases). Trimming removed 10 bases at V and 7 bases at J, with 14 bases between. The CDR3 has 11 amino acids. Per germline, CDR1 MNHEY and CDR2 SMNVEV (reference sequence). The CDR3 nucleotides are TGTGCCACCAACCCCCCGGGGGAGCAGTACTTC. It codes for CATNPPGEQYF.